These T cell receptor beta chains were read from a single sample in a study of cytomegalovirus exposure and HLA in healthy donors. Assay: immunoSEQ multiplex PCR; the TCRdb copy retains only in-frame clones and omits some. The sample contains about 160,000 clones, 77% of which appear only once. The sequenced sample consisted of PBMCs. Receptors were obtained from a man aged 25 to 45 in good health and CMV-seropositive. The CDR3 runs from the conserved cysteine through the conserved F or W. Each record gives: V gene, clone size, D gene, J gene, CDR3 DNA, CDR3 protein. A D gene is named only where the DNA matches it firmly. Size is stated for part of the rows, as once, few or many counts, or as a class when the clone is expanded.

v_gene: TRBV27; abundance: .; d_gene: TRBD2; j_gene: TRBJ2-3; CDR3nt: TGTGCCAGCAGTCTAGGACTAGCGGGGGTAGATACGCAGTATTTT; CDR3aa: CASSLGLAGVDTQYF
v_gene: TRBV6-5; abundance: few; d_gene: .; j_gene: TRBJ1-2; CDR3nt: TGTGCCAGCAGCTTAACGCTCTTGGCCGGCTACACCTTC; CDR3aa: CASSLTLLAGYTF
v_gene: TRBV6-1; abundance: few; d_gene: .; j_gene: TRBJ1-2; CDR3nt: TGTGCCAGCAGTGACGGGAACTATGGCTACACCTTC; CDR3aa: CASSDGNYGYTF
v_gene: TRBV16; abundance: .; d_gene: TRBD1; j_gene: TRBJ1-1; CDR3nt: TGTGCCAGCAGCCCTCTGACAGGGATGAACACTGAAGCTTTCTTT; CDR3aa: CASSPLTGMNTEAFF
v_gene: TRBV5-1; abundance: .; d_gene: TRBD1; j_gene: TRBJ2-1; CDR3nt: TGCGCCAGCAGCTTGGAGGGACAGGGGAATGAGCAGTTCTTC; CDR3aa: CASSLEGQGNEQFF
v_gene: TRBV6-5; abundance: few; d_gene: TRBD2; j_gene: TRBJ2-5; CDR3nt: TGTGCCAGCAGTTCTACGGGGGGACTAGCTGAGACCCAGTACTTC; CDR3aa: CASSSTGGLAETQYF
v_gene: TRBV15; abundance: .; d_gene: TRBD2; j_gene: TRBJ2-5; CDR3nt: TGTGCCACCAGCAGAGATGGGCTAGCGGAACTCATCCAAGAGACCCAGTACTTC; CDR3aa: CATSRDGLAELIQETQYF
v_gene: TRBV6-5; abundance: .; d_gene: TRBD1; j_gene: TRBJ1-2; CDR3nt: TGTGCCAGCAGTTACTCGGACAGGGACGATGGCTACACCTTC; CDR3aa: CASSYSDRDDGYTF
v_gene: TRBV7-9; abundance: .; d_gene: .; j_gene: TRBJ2-7; CDR3nt: TGTGCCAGCAGCTTAGTCGGCGGCTCTTACGAGCAGTACTTC; CDR3aa: CASSLVGGSYEQYF
v_gene: TRBV6-4; abundance: .; d_gene: .; j_gene: TRBJ2-1; CDR3nt: TGTGCCAGCAGTGAAGATGTGACTACCATCTACAATGAGCAGTTCTTC; CDR3aa: CASSEDVTTIYNEQFF
v_gene: TRBV2; abundance: .; d_gene: TRBD2; j_gene: TRBJ2-3; CDR3nt: TGTGCCAGCACCTCACTGGTAGCGGGGGGCACAGATACGCAGTATTTT; CDR3aa: CASTSLVAGGTDTQYF
v_gene: TRBV4-1; abundance: .; d_gene: .; j_gene: TRBJ1-5; CDR3nt: TGCGCCAGCAGCCACACCACAGGGCGGTACAGCAATCAGCCCCAGCATTTT; CDR3aa: CASSHTTGRYSNQPQHF
v_gene: TRBV4-2; abundance: few; d_gene: TRBD1; j_gene: TRBJ1-2; CDR3nt: TGTGCCAGCAGCCAAGACTGGACAGGGGGCCTCTACACCTTC; CDR3aa: CASSQDWTGGLYTF
v_gene: TRBV5-4; abundance: .; d_gene: .; j_gene: TRBJ2-2; CDR3nt: TGTGCCAGCAGCTTGGACAGGGTAAACACCGGGGAGCTGTTTTTT; CDR3aa: CASSLDRVNTGELFF
v_gene: TRBV13; abundance: .; d_gene: .; j_gene: TRBJ2-5; CDR3nt: TGTGCCAGCAGCGTCTCCCAAGAGACCCAGTACTTC; CDR3aa: CASSVSQETQYF
v_gene: TRBV4-1; abundance: .; d_gene: .; j_gene: TRBJ2-3; CDR3nt: TGCGCCAGCAGCACACCAGATGCCGGGATTGAGATAGCAGATACGCAGTATTTT; CDR3aa: CASSTPDAGIEIADTQYF
v_gene: TRBV6-7; abundance: .; d_gene: .; j_gene: TRBJ1-4; CDR3nt: TGTGCCAGCAGTTACTCCGGGGGTTCGGGCCTTGGAGAAAAACTGTTTTTT; CDR3aa: CASSYSGGSGLGEKLFF
v_gene: TRBV19; abundance: .; d_gene: TRBD2; j_gene: TRBJ2-1; CDR3nt: TGTGCCAGTAGTGCCGGGGGACTAGCGGGGACTGAGCAGTTCTTC; CDR3aa: CASSAGGLAGTEQFF
v_gene: TRBV9; abundance: .; d_gene: TRBD1; j_gene: TRBJ2-6; CDR3nt: TGTGCCAGCAGCGTAGGCCGGGACAGGGGATACTCTGGGGCCAACGTCCTGACTTTC; CDR3aa: CASSVGRDRGYSGANVLTF
v_gene: TRBV19; abundance: .; d_gene: TRBD1; j_gene: TRBJ1-3; CDR3nt: TGTGCCAGTGGACAGGGCGGAAACACCATATATTTT; CDR3aa: CASGQGGNTIYF
v_gene: TRBV7-9; abundance: .; d_gene: .; j_gene: TRBJ2-5; CDR3nt: TGTTCCAGCAGCTACGGTAAAGAGACCCAGTACTTC; CDR3aa: CSSSYGKETQYF
v_gene: TRBV4-3; abundance: .; d_gene: TRBD1; j_gene: TRBJ1-1; CDR3nt: TGCGCCAGCAGCCAACAGGGGGGTTTGAACACTGAAGCTTTCTTT; CDR3aa: CASSQQGGLNTEAFF
v_gene: TRBV27; abundance: .; d_gene: .; j_gene: TRBJ2-5; CDR3nt: TGTGCCAGCAGTAGGAGGACCCAAGAGACCCAGTACTTC; CDR3aa: CASSRRTQETQYF
v_gene: TRBV6-4; abundance: .; d_gene: TRBD1; j_gene: TRBJ2-1; CDR3nt: TGTGCCAGCAGCAAGACAGGGGGCAAGGATGAGCAGTTCTTC; CDR3aa: CASSKTGGKDEQFF
v_gene: TRBV2; abundance: once; d_gene: .; j_gene: TRBJ1-6; CDR3nt: TGTGCCAGCAGTGAAGTCCCGGGGTATTCACCCCTCCACTTT; CDR3aa: CASSEVPGYSPLHF
v_gene: TRBV27; abundance: .; d_gene: .; j_gene: TRBJ2-7; CDR3nt: TGTGCCAGCAGGGGCGTCTCCTACGAGCAGTACTTC; CDR3aa: CASRGVSYEQYF
v_gene: TRBV27; abundance: .; d_gene: TRBD2; j_gene: TRBJ2-1; CDR3nt: TGTGCCAGCAGTTTACGGGGGGGCGGCAATGAGCAGTTCTTC; CDR3aa: CASSLRGGGNEQFF
v_gene: TRBV12-5; abundance: .; d_gene: .; j_gene: TRBJ1-2; CDR3nt: TGTGCTAGTGGACATGGTCTCGGCTACACCTTC; CDR3aa: CASGHGLGYTF
v_gene: TRBV28; abundance: once; d_gene: TRBD1; j_gene: TRBJ2-2; CDR3nt: TGTGCCAGCAGCTACCCCCGAGGACAGGGGGTTAACGGGGAGCTGTTTTTT; CDR3aa: CASSYPRGQGVNGELFF
v_gene: TRBV4-1; abundance: .; d_gene: .; j_gene: TRBJ2-1; CDR3nt: TGCGCCAGCAGCCAAGGGACAGAGAGAAGGGTGAATGAGCAGTTCTTC; CDR3aa: CASSQGTERRVNEQFF
v_gene: TRBV19; abundance: once; d_gene: .; j_gene: TRBJ2-7; CDR3nt: TGTGCCAGTAGCCCACCTGATGGGGCGGTGAACGAGCAGTACTTC; CDR3aa: CASSPPDGAVNEQYF
v_gene: TRBV6-5; abundance: .; d_gene: .; j_gene: TRBJ1-6; CDR3nt: TGTGCCAGCAGTTACGGGGCGAGCTCCTATAATTCACCCCTCCACTTT; CDR3aa: CASSYGASSYNSPLHF
v_gene: TRBV6-1; abundance: once; d_gene: .; j_gene: TRBJ2-7; CDR3nt: TGTGCCAGCAGTAAGACGGACAGCTACGAGCAGTACTTC; CDR3aa: CASSKTDSYEQYF
v_gene: TRBV4-1; abundance: few; d_gene: .; j_gene: TRBJ1-1; CDR3nt: TGCGCCAGCAGCCAAGTCGAGGGGGACACTGAAGCTTTCTTT; CDR3aa: CASSQVEGDTEAFF
v_gene: TRBV2; abundance: few; d_gene: TRBD2; j_gene: TRBJ2-1; CDR3nt: TGTGCCAGCAGTGGACTAGCGGGGATCTCCTACAATGAGCAGTTCTTC; CDR3aa: CASSGLAGISYNEQFF
v_gene: TRBV2; abundance: .; d_gene: .; j_gene: TRBJ1-1; CDR3nt: TGTGCCAGCAGTGACGAAGGGGAGGGAGCGGGTACTGAAGCTTTCTTT; CDR3aa: CASSDEGEGAGTEAFF
v_gene: TRBV11-3; abundance: .; d_gene: TRBD1; j_gene: TRBJ2-3; CDR3nt: TGTGCCAGCAGCCCGCGGACAGGGCACACAGATACGCAGTATTTT; CDR3aa: CASSPRTGHTDTQYF
v_gene: TRBV2; abundance: .; d_gene: TRBD1; j_gene: TRBJ1-1; CDR3nt: TGTGCCAGCACTGGGACAGACACTGAAGCTTTCTTT; CDR3aa: CASTGTDTEAFF
v_gene: TRBV7-7; abundance: .; d_gene: .; j_gene: TRBJ2-5; CDR3nt: TGTGCCAGCAGCCCCATGGTTCCAGGGGAGGAGACCCAGTACTTC; CDR3aa: CASSPMVPGEETQYF
v_gene: TRBV29-1; abundance: .; d_gene: .; j_gene: TRBJ1-1; CDR3nt: TGCAGCGCCAATTCGGGAAGCACTGAAGCTTTCTTT; CDR3aa: CSANSGSTEAFF
v_gene: TRBV11-2; abundance: .; d_gene: .; j_gene: TRBJ1-1; CDR3nt: TGTGCCAGCAGCTTAGGGAAGGGGCAGTACGGTGAAGCTTTCTTT; CDR3aa: CASSLGKGQYGEAFF
v_gene: TRBV7-2; abundance: .; d_gene: .; j_gene: TRBJ2-3; CDR3nt: TGTGCCAGCAGCGACCGGGACTCCACAGATACGCAGTATTTT; CDR3aa: CASSDRDSTDTQYF
v_gene: TRBV28; abundance: .; d_gene: .; j_gene: TRBJ1-2; CDR3nt: TGTGCCAGCAAAAAACCGGGGTTAAACTATGGCTACACCTTC; CDR3aa: CASKKPGLNYGYTF
v_gene: TRBV4-1; abundance: .; d_gene: .; j_gene: TRBJ2-7; CDR3nt: TGCGCCCCCTGTCAGGGCGGTACGGGTGGCGAGCAGTACTTC; CDR3aa: CAPCQGGTGGEQYF
v_gene: TRBV6-6; abundance: .; d_gene: TRBD1; j_gene: TRBJ2-7; CDR3nt: TGTGCCAGCAGTATCCGACAGGGGACCTACGAGCAGTACTTC; CDR3aa: CASSIRQGTYEQYF
v_gene: TRBV25-1; abundance: .; d_gene: TRBD1; j_gene: TRBJ1-1; CDR3nt: TGTGCCAGCAGTGAGAACAGGGGGAGGACTGAAGCTTTCTTT; CDR3aa: CASSENRGRTEAFF